This T cell receptor beta chain derives from a study of T-cell reconstitution after alpha-beta-depleted transplantation in children. Unique molecular identifiers were used in preparing the TCRbeta library. TCRdb recomputed calls from the PCR reads with MiXCR, one row per CDR3 protein. The table shows more than 400,000 distinct CDR3 sequences, with 43% occurring only once. The germline CDR1 and CDR2 sequences are MNHNS and SASEGT. Trimming shortened V by 4 bases and J by 12 bases, and 16 bases separated the two germline ends. The CDR3 is made up of 12 amino acids. In the case of this clonotype: It may be a read error: a sequence one base away is much more abundant.

V and J are TRBV6-1 and TRBJ2-7, with a tentative D call TRBD2 (6 bases). The material sequenced was PBMCs, taken before TCRalphabeta/CD19-depleted stem cell transplant. The clonotype comes from a girl aged 2 to 9 with aplastic anemia, due to receive a stem cell transplant. CDR3 DNA: TGTGCCAGCAGTGGATCGGGACTTCAGAGGTACTTC. Protein: CASSGSGLQRYF.